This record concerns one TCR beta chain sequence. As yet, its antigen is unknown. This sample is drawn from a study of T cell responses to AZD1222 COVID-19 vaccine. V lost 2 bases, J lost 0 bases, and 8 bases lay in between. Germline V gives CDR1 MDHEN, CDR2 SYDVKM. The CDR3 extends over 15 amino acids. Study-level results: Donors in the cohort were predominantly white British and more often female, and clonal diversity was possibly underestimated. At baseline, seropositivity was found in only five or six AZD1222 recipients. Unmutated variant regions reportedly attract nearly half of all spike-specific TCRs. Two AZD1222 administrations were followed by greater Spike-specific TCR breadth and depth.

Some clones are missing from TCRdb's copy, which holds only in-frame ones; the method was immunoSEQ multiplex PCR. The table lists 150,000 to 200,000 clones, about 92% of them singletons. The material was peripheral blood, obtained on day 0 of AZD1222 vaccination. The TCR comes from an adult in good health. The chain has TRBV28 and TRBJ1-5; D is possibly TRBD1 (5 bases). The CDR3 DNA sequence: TGTGCCAGCAGTTTAAGCCAGGGTAGCAATCAGCCCCAGCATTTT. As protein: CASSLSQGSNQPQHF.